This T cell receptor beta chain originates from a study of human T cells and chemical hapten exposure. Study findings and constraints: After DPC sensitization, TCRs above 1 in 1000 frequency showed no change.

Library preparation tagged each individual cDNA molecule with a unique molecular identifier. Under the authors' procedure: From 23,224 to 690,600 TCRs were found per sample, with a median of about 96,000. Via MiXCR, TCRdb re-called the reads, giving one row per CDR3 protein. TCRdb's processing, not the authors', yielded these V and J calls. The sample includes about 120,000 distinct CDR3 sequences, about 7.7% of them seen just once. Unfractionated whole blood served as the source for total RNA extraction. This clonotype was counted only a few times. The antigen is not known. Trimming pared 6 bases from V and 5 bases from J, leaving 11 bases between. The CDR3 spans 12 residues.

Sequenced input: whole blood. This TCR came from a human donor in good health. Some clones in this sample may be carry-over from other donors' samples. V is TRBV12-3 or TRBV12-4 and J is TRBJ2-7, with D unclear. The CDR3 DNA sequence: TGTGCCAGCAGCTCGCGACATGACGAGCAGTACTTC. This sequence encodes CASSSRHDEQYF.